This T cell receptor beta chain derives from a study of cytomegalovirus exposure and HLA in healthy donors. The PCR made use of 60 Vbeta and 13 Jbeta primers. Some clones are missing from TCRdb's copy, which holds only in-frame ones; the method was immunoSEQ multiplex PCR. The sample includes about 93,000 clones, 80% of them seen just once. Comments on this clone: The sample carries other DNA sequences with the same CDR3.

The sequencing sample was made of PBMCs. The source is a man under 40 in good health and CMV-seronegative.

The CDR3, as DNA: TGTGCCAGTAGTATCCAGGGTTCGAACACTGAAGCTTTCTTT. Translated, it gives CASSIQGSNTEAFF. This sequence joins TRBV19 and TRBJ1-1; possibly TRBD1 for D (5 bases). Trimming removed 3 bases at V and 1 base at J, with 9 bases between. Germline V CDR1 and CDR2: LNHDA, SQIVND (reference sequence). The CDR3 sequence is 14 residues long.